One and the same sample provided the 27 T cell receptor beta chains below, sequenced in a study of shared clonotypes between healthy human individuals. Measured with immunoSEQ multiplex PCR; TCRdb has only the in-frame clones, and not every one. The profile shows about 1 million clones, approximately 68% of them singletons. The sequenced material came from memory CD4+ T cells sorted from blood. Subset of the sample: CD45RA-negative fraction. These receptors all come from a man between 18 and 35 years old in good health.

A remark on this clone: The junction and the germline gene differ at one end; a read error may be behind it. This chain connects TRBV6-4 to TRBJ2-5; D remains ambiguous. The germline V gene encodes CDR1 MRHNA and CDR2 SNTAGT. This CDR3 contains 13 residues. The CDR3: CQPSSGVQETQYF. The CDR3 DNA sequence: TGCCAGCCGAGTAGTGGGGTCCAAGAGACCCAGTACTTC.

This chain uses TRBV9 with TRBJ2-3, with D maybe TRBD2 (6 bases). V was clipped by 3 bases and J by 1 base, with 18 bases between them. CDR1 is SGDLS, CDR2 YYNGEE, per germline. CDR3 length equals 17 residues. The CDR3 coding sequence is TGTGCCAGCAGCGCCTGGGTAAAGGGCGGGGGCACAGATACGCAGTATTTT. This codes for CASSAWVKGGGTDTQYF.

Comment on this clone: The same CDR3 arises from other DNA sequences in this sample as well. The rearrangement links TRBV6-6 to TRBJ1-3; D is uncertain. This CDR3 spans 15 amino acids. Germline CDR1 and CDR2: MNHNY and SVGAGI (reference sequence). The V end was cut by 0 bases, the J end by 0 bases, with 6 bases between. This CDR3 reads CASSYSMASGNTIYF. For the CDR3, the DNA is TGTGCCAGCAGTTACTCAATGGCCTCTGGAAACACCATATATTTT.

In DNA form, the CDR3 reads TGTGCCAGCAGTGAAAGCGGGCAGGGGAACACCATATATTTT. This codes for CASSESGQGNTIYF. This chain uses TRBV2 with TRBJ1-3, with D possibly being TRBD1 (6 bases). This CDR3 comprises 14 residues. V lost 2 bases, J lost 7 bases, and 12 bases lay in between. Germline lookup yields CDR1 SNHLY and CDR2 FYNNEI.

This clone occurred a few times. The chain employs TRBV19 and TRBJ1-1; 7 bases line up with TRBD1. The CDR3 is 15 residues long. V lost 6 bases, J lost 1 base, and 8 bases stayed unmatched. Per germline, CDR1 LNHDA and CDR2 SQIVND (reference sequence). This CDR3 is CASRTGSFGNTEAFF. The DNA of the CDR3 is TGTGCCAGTAGGACAGGGAGCTTTGGGAACACTGAAGCTTTCTTT. Using reference TRBV19 and TRBJ1-1 for the parts outside the CDR3, the full variable domain is DGGITQSPKYLFRKEGQNVTLSCEQNLNHDAMYWYRQDPGQGLRLIYYSQIVNDFQKGDIAEGYSVSREKKESFPLTVTSAQKNPTAFYLCASRTGSFGNTEAFFGQGTRLTVV.

CDR3 amino acids: CASRSRRGDTDTQYF. DNA for the CDR3: TGTGCCAGCAGATCCCGACGGGGGGACACAGATACGCAGTATTTT. The V gene is TRBV28, the J gene TRBJ2-3; TRBD2 matches at 7 bases. CDR1 MDHEN and CDR2 SYDVKM come from the germline V gene. This CDR3 has 15 residues. V gave up 6 bases and J gave up 2 bases; unmatched junction bases: 8. Full variable domain (missing parts from reference TRBV28 and TRBJ2-3): DVKVTQSSRYLVKRTGEKVFLECVQDMDHENMFWYRQDPGLGLRLIYFSYDVKMKEKGDIPEGYSVSREKKERFSLILESASTNQTSMYLCASRSRRGDTDTQYFGPGTRLTVL.

The CDR3 coding sequence is TGTGCCACACACCGGACGGGGAACACTGAAGCTTTCTTT. Translation gives CATHRTGNTEAFF. This chain joins TRBV28 and TRBJ1-1; no clear D gene. There are 13 residues in the CDR3. The V end lost 10 bases, the J end lost 1 base, and 13 bases lay between the germline ends. From germline, CDR1 is MDHEN and CDR2 SYDVKM.

The chain has TRBV5-8 and TRBJ2-7; 11 bases match TRBD1. This CDR3 comprises 15 residues. Germline lookup yields CDR1 SGHTS and CDR2 YDEGEE. J lost 6 bases, V lost 0 bases, and 5 bases had no gene match. CDR3 protein: CASSLAGGTGGEQYF. CDR3 nucleotide sequence: TGTGCCAGCAGCTTGGCGGGAGGGACAGGGGGCGAGCAGTACTTC.

V is TRBV29-1 and J is TRBJ2-2, with D unresolved. V lost 5 bases and J lost 1, with 11 bases in between. There are 14 residues in the CDR3. Germline V gives CDR1 SQVTM, CDR2 ANQGSEA. The CDR3: CSVIVGGNTGELFF. The CDR3 nucleotides are TGCAGCGTTATTGTAGGCGGGAACACCGGGGAGCTGTTTTTT.

This chain joins TRBV11-2 and TRBJ1-3; D is undetermined. The V gene's germline CDR1 is SGHAT and CDR2 FQNNGV. V was shortened by 1 base and J by 0 bases, with 10 bases between the two germline ends. The CDR3 runs to 16 residues. The CDR3 DNA is TGTGCCAGCAGCTTAGTCAGCAGGACCTCTGGAAACACCATATATTTT. Amino acid sequence: CASSLVSRTSGNTIYF. Drawing the rest from reference TRBV11-2 and TRBJ1-3, the complete variable domain is EAGVAQSPRYKIIEKRQSVAFWCNPISGHATLYWYQQILGQGPKLLIQFQNNGVVDDSQLPKDRFSAERLKGVDSTLKIQPAKLEDSAVYLCASSLVSRTSGNTIYFGEGSWLTVV.

The V and J genes are TRBV30 and TRBJ1-1, with TRBD1 identical over 10 bases. Trimming took 0 bases from V and 9 from J; bases not matched to a gene: 4. This CDR3 spans 13 amino acids. Germline V CDR1 and CDR2: GTSNPN, SVGIG (reference sequence). This CDR3 reads CAWSVDRGHQAFF. Here the CDR3 DNA reads TGTGCCTGGAGTGTTGACAGGGGGCATCAAGCTTTCTTT.

The chain employs TRBV9 and TRBJ1-4; the D gene is possibly TRBD1 (5 bases). The CDR3 is 14 residues long. V gave up 1 base and J gave up 4 bases, with 8 bases separating them. Germline V gene sequence: CDR1 SGDLS, CDR2 YYNGEE. Here the CDR3 reads CASSVMGDNEKLFF. The CDR3 bases are TGTGCCAGCAGCGTAATGGGGGATAATGAAAAACTGTTTTTT.

The J gene is TRBJ2-2, the V gene TRBV29-1, with 8 positions matching TRBD2. Germline CDR1 SQVTM, CDR2 ANQGSEA. The CDR3 spans 15 residues. J lost 4 bases, V lost 3 bases, and 7 bases had no gene match. This CDR3 reads CSVDGPGGATGELFF. CDR3 nucleotide sequence: TGCAGCGTTGACGGACCGGGGGGGGCCACCGGGGAGCTGTTTTTT.

The chain is built from TRBV9 and TRBJ1-2; 7 bases align to TRBD1. The CDR3 is made up of 15 amino acids. J was trimmed by 2 bases and V by 3 bases; bases with no gene match: 7. The V gene's germline CDR1 is SGDLS and CDR2 YYNGEE. In nucleotides, the CDR3 is TGTGCCAGCAGCGCAAGACAGGGCTCGAACTATGGCTACACCTTC. It codes for CASSARQGSNYGYTF.

The CDR3 DNA follows: TGTGCCAGCTCTCCCGGGCGTAACAGGCCAAGGGAAGAGACCCAGTACTTC. Translating gives CASSPGRNRPREETQYF. The rearrangement links TRBV11-2 to TRBJ2-5, with a weak D call TRBD1 (5 bases). Germline V lookup: CDR1 SGHAT, CDR2 FQNNGV. V lost 8 bases and J lost 3, with 25 bases in between. This CDR3 is 17 amino acids long.

A single count supports this clone. In DNA form, the CDR3 reads TGTGCCAGCAGTTTATCGTCGGCCAAAAACATTCAGTACTTC. As protein: CASSLSSAKNIQYF. V usage is TRBV27 and J usage is TRBJ2-4; no clear D. This CDR3 contains 14 residues. V lost 0 bases and J lost 1, with 4 bases in between. Germline V gives CDR1 MNHEY, CDR2 SMNVEV (reference sequence).

On this clone itself: The same CDR3 is also encoded by other DNA sequences in this sample. V is TRBV18 and J is TRBJ1-6; D might be TRBD1 (5 bases). Trimming took off 3 bases at V and 10 bases at J, with 10 bases between the two ends. The germline V gene has CDR1 KGHSH and CDR2 LQKENI. The CDR3 runs 13 residues. CDR3 region: CASSPQGNSPLHF. Written as DNA, the CDR3 is TGTGCCAGCTCACCCCAGGGTAACTCACCCCTCCACTTT.

With regard to this clone: An end of the junction does not agree with germline; a read error may underlie this. This chain uses TRBV30 with TRBJ2-7; 7 nucleotides agree with TRBD1. This CDR3 is 12 amino acids long. Germline lookup yields CDR1 GTSNPN and CDR2 SVGIG (reference sequence). The CDR3 DNA reads as TGTGCCTGTAGTGGGACAGCGGTCGAGCAGTACTTC. This codes for CACSGTAVEQYF. Drawing the rest from reference TRBV30 and TRBJ2-7, the complete variable domain is SQTIHQWPATLVQPVGSPLSLECTVEGTSNPNLYWYRQAAGRGLQLLFYSVGIGQISSEVPQNLSASRPQDRQFILSSKKLLLSDSGFYLCACSGTAVEQYFGPGTRLTVT.

This chain joins TRBV11-2 and TRBJ2-7; 8 nucleotides align to TRBD1. The CDR3 has 15 residues. Germline loops: CDR1 SGHAT, CDR2 FQNNGV. V lost 5 bases, J lost 2 bases, and 8 bases stayed unmatched. CDR3 region: CASSPRTGTPYEQYF. The CDR3 DNA is TGTGCCAGCAGCCCACGGACAGGGACGCCCTACGAGCAGTACTTC.

The rearrangement links TRBV25-1 to TRBJ2-2; TRBD1 matches at 8 bases. The CDR3 runs to 15 residues. Per the germline V gene, CDR1 is MGHDK and CDR2 is SYGVNS. V was pared by 7 bases and J by 5 bases, with 9 bases of the junction left unmatched. CDR3 DNA sequence: TGTGCCAGCACCCCCTCCAGGACAGGGACCGGGGAGCTGTTTTTT. Its protein is CASTPSRTGTGELFF.

CDR3 loop: CASSAGQGGTYEQYF. The DNA for the CDR3 is TGTGCCAGCAGCGCCGGACAGGGGGGGACCTACGAGCAGTACTTC. V usage is TRBV9 and J usage is TRBJ2-7; 10 bases are shared with TRBD1. This CDR3 has 15 residues. Germline V gene sequence: CDR1 SGDLS, CDR2 YYNGEE. The V gene end was trimmed by 3 bases and the J gene end by 2 bases; junction bases not matched to a gene: 5.

A note on this clone: This sequence may be a read error, since a much larger clone differs from it by one base. Other DNA variants within this sample encode the same CDR3. The chain links TRBV5-1 to TRBJ2-1; 8 bases line up with TRBD2. This CDR3 has 15 amino acids. V was clipped by 4 bases and J by 0 bases; unmatched bases: 3. CDR1 SGHRS and CDR2 YFSETQ come from the germline V gene. CDR3 amino acids: CASSPGGSSYNEQFF. The CDR3 DNA reads as TGCGCCAGCAGCCCGGGGGGGAGCTCCTACAATGAGCAGTTCTTC.

On this clone itself: This is likely an artifact of a read error, given a far larger clone one base away. Distinct nucleotide sequences in the sample also encode this CDR3. The rearrangement joins TRBV5-1 to TRBJ1-1; 7 nucleotides align to TRBD1. In germline, CDR1 is SGHRS, CDR2 YFSETQ. V lost 0 bases and J lost 1; bases outside the gene matches: 9. CDR3 size: 17 residues. CDR3 coding DNA: TGCGCCAGCAGCTTGGAGTCACCGGGACAGCCGAACACTGAAGCTTTCTTT. It specifies CASSLESPGQPNTEAFF.

The rearrangement joins TRBV5-6 to TRBJ2-2; perhaps TRBD1 as D (5 bases). V lost 3 bases and J lost 2, with 14 bases in between. Per the germline V gene, CDR1 is SGHDT and CDR2 is YYEEEE. This CDR3 contains 16 residues. The CDR3 region has the DNA TGTGCCAGCAGCTCTGATACAGGTTTAAACACCGGGGAGCTGTTTTTT. Residues: CASSSDTGLNTGELFF.

CDR3 loop: CASSFLLGLANEKLFF. In DNA form, the CDR3 reads TGTGCCAGCAGCTTCTTGTTGGGGCTGGCTAATGAAAAACTGTTTTTT. V gene TRBV11-2 combines with J gene TRBJ1-4; TRBD1 is a possible D gene (5 bases). Germline values: CDR1 SGHAT, CDR2 FQNNGV. This CDR3 is built from 16 residues. V lost 3 bases to trimming and J lost 3 bases, with 14 bases between them.

CDR3 DNA sequence: TGTGCCAGCAGTCCGAGCGGGAGGGCCGCAGATACGCAGTATTTT. Translating it yields CASSPSGRAADTQYF. The rearrangement joins TRBV6-5 to TRBJ2-3; 10 positions agree with TRBD2. The V and J ends lost 5 bases and 4 bases, in that order; junction bases with no gene match: 6. Germline V CDR1 and CDR2: MNHEY, SVGAGI. The CDR3 consists of 15 residues.

The rearrangement joins TRBV7-9 to TRBJ1-4, with a weak D call TRBD1 (6 bases). Per the germline V gene, CDR1 is SEHNR and CDR2 is FQNEAQ (reference sequence). CDR3 length equals 14 residues. Deletions cut 7 bases from V and 4 bases from J, with 13 bases between. The CDR3 sequence: CASTWTVLNEKLFF. In DNA, the CDR3 is TGTGCCAGCACCTGGACAGTCCTTAATGAAAAACTGTTTTTT.